Presented here are 29 T cell receptor beta chains from one specimen sequenced in a study of CD8+ T cells in alopecia areata. The authors extracted RNA and reverse transcribed it into cDNA as the sequencing template. TCRdb's table, derived via immunoSEQ multiplex PCR, lists solely in-frame clones and lacks some. The repertoire holds some 240,000 clones, with about three fifths as singletons. The sample's treatment: oral pan-JAK inhibitor, 5-10 mg twice daily. This specimen consisted of CD4+ T cells sorted from blood, obtained at week 4, from a patient treated with tofacitinib. The receptors were gathered from a human donor with alopecia areata.

The rearrangement joins TRBV7-9 to TRBJ1-5; D is undetermined. This CDR3 contains 13 residues. V gave up 6 bases and J gave up 0 bases, with 6 bases separating them. Germline V gene data show CDR1 as SEHNR and CDR2 as FQNEAQ (reference sequence). The CDR3 coding sequence is TGTGCCAGCAGTCGGGATAGCAATCAGCCCCAGCATTTT. Protein: CASSRDSNQPQHF.

The gene calls are TRBV5-4 and TRBJ2-1; a possible D gene is TRBD1 (6 bases). This CDR3 contains 14 residues. The germline CDR1 and CDR2 sequences are SGHNT and YYREEE (reference sequence). The germline V and J ends were trimmed by 8 bases and 8 bases, with 20 bases remaining between them. The CDR3 region is CARVGQKINDEQFF. The CDR3 DNA follows: TGTGCCAGAGTCGGACAGAAAATAAACGATGAGCAGTTCTTC.

Of note for this clone: Additional DNA sequences in this sample encode the identical CDR3. The chain links TRBV25-1 to TRBJ1-1, with D unresolved. This CDR3 has 11 residues. V was shortened by 7 bases and J by 1 base, with 4 bases between the two germline ends. Germline loops: CDR1 MGHDK, CDR2 SYGVNS. As DNA, the CDR3 is TGTGCCAGCATCAGGAACACTGAAGCTTTCTTT. Translating gives CASIRNTEAFF.

The chain uses TRBV29-1 and TRBJ2-1; D is undetermined. The CDR3 covers 14 residues. With 3 bases removed from V and 0 bases from J, the gap between germline ends came to 9 bases. Germline CDR1 reads SQVTM; CDR2 reads ANQGSEA. The CDR3 coding sequence is TGCAGCGTTGATACAGCCTCCTCCTACAATGAGCAGTTCTTC. Its protein is CSVDTASSYNEQFF.

The chain recombines TRBV15 with TRBJ1-2; 9 bases align to TRBD1. This CDR3 has 14 amino acids. V shed 5 bases and J 6 bases; nucleotides not matched to a gene: 7. Germline CDR1 reads LNHNV; CDR2 reads YYDKDF (reference sequence). The CDR3 spells CATSEDRGRHGYTF. The CDR3 coding sequence is TGTGCCACCAGCGAGGACAGGGGCCGGCATGGCTACACCTTC.

V usage is TRBV25-1 and J usage is TRBJ1-1; D remains ambiguous. The CDR3 contains 13 residues. The germline V and J ends were trimmed by 4 bases and 0 bases, with 6 bases remaining between them. Germline loops: CDR1 MGHDK, CDR2 SYGVNS. The CDR3 is CASSVKVNTEAFF. CDR3 sequence (DNA): TGTGCCAGCAGTGTTAAGGTGAACACTGAAGCTTTCTTT.

The rearrangement links TRBV2 to TRBJ2-3, with 10 nucleotides matching TRBD2. The germline gives CDR1 SNHLY, CDR2 FYNNEI. This CDR3 region has 16 residues. Trimming at V came to 6 bases and at J to 1 base, leaving 7 bases not matched to a gene. The CDR3 loop is CASRLASGGRTDTQYF. CDR3 nucleotide sequence: TGTGCCAGCAGGTTGGCTAGCGGGGGCCGCACAGATACGCAGTATTTT.

In its sample, this clone was seen a few times. The chain combines TRBV7-2 with TRBJ2-7; D might be TRBD1 (6 bases). Trimming pared 0 bases from V and 5 bases from J, leaving 11 bases between. CDR3 size: 14 residues. Germline loops: CDR1 SGHTA, CDR2 FQGNSA. In DNA form, the CDR3 reads TGTGCCAGCAGCTTAGCGGGGGCAGGGAACGAGCAGTACTTC. Encoded protein: CASSLAGAGNEQYF.

CDR3 nucleotide sequence: TGTGCCAGCAGCGTAGAGGACAGTCTGAACTCCCTTCCACCCCTCCACTTT. Translating gives CASSVEDSLNSLPPLHF. This rearrangement joins TRBV9 to TRBJ1-6, with D maybe TRBD1 (6 bases). CDR3 length: 17 amino acids. CDR1 is SGDLS and CDR2 is YYNGEE in the germline V gene. The V gene lost 0 bases and the J gene lost 11 bases, with 21 bases spanning the gap.

The rearrangement uses TRBV29-1 and TRBJ1-1, with 7 nucleotides matching TRBD1. This CDR3 has 15 amino acids. V lost 5 bases to trimming and J lost 0 bases; unmatched junction nucleotides: 9. Germline V lookup: CDR1 SQVTM, CDR2 ANQGSEA. The CDR3 sequence is CSVYGTDAMNTEAFF. The CDR3 region has the DNA TGCAGCGTTTACGGGACAGACGCAATGAACACTGAAGCTTTCTTT.

The chain carries TRBV11-1 and TRBJ1-2, with D possibly being TRBD1 (5 bases). The CDR3 length is 15 residues. From germline, CDR1 is SGHAT and CDR2 FQDESV (reference sequence). Trimming took off 5 bases at V and 7 bases at J, with 20 bases between the two ends. The CDR3 is CASSPLRGDQSGYTF. The CDR3 DNA follows: TGTGCCAGCAGCCCCCTCCGGGGGGACCAAAGTGGCTACACCTTC.

This clone was picked up a small number of times. V gene TRBV4-3 combines with J gene TRBJ1-2; D gene unclear. Germline lookup yields CDR1 LGHNA and CDR2 YSLEER. Trimming pared 0 bases from V and 4 bases from J, leaving 12 bases between. The CDR3 length is 15 residues. The CDR3 is CASSQDLKDPYGYTF. CDR3 coding DNA: TGCGCCAGCAGCCAAGATCTAAAGGACCCCTATGGCTACACCTTC.

This clone was detected a few times. CDR3 sequence (DNA): TGCAGCGTTGAAGATTTGGGGAGGCCGTACTTC. It translates to CSVEDLGRPYF. The chain links TRBV29-1 to TRBJ2-5; D might be TRBD2 (6 bases). The germline V gene has CDR1 SQVTM and CDR2 ANQGSEA. V was clipped by 0 bases and J by 13 bases, with 12 bases between them. The CDR3 totals 11 residues.

The chain joins TRBV29-1 to TRBJ2-7; D perhaps matches TRBD2 (5 bases). CDR1 and CDR2 (germline): SQVTM, ANQGSEA. The germline V and J ends were trimmed by 3 bases and 0 bases, with 9 bases remaining between them. The CDR3 is 13 amino acids. CDR3 bases: TGCAGCGTTGAGGGGAGAACCTCCTACGAGCAGTACTTC. This gives the protein CSVEGRTSYEQYF.

This clone was observed a few times. V usage is TRBV21-1 and J usage is TRBJ2-7; the table's D call of TRBD2 was not tested on the DNA. TRBV21-1 is classified as a pseudogene. CDR3 length: 13 amino acids. Written as DNA, the CDR3 is TGTGCCAGCAGCCCACTAGACTCCTACGAGCAGTACTTC. Translated, it gives CASSPLDSYEQYF.

The CDR3 reads CSVLVVGGRNTEAFF. As DNA, the CDR3 is TGCAGCGTCCTAGTGGTTGGGGGCAGGAACACTGAAGCTTTCTTT. V and J are TRBV29-1 and TRBJ1-1, with TRBD1 as a possible D gene (6 bases). CDR1 and CDR2 from the germline V gene are SQVTM and ANQGSEA. Between the trimmed V and J ends, which lost 6 bases and 1 base, there was a span of 18 bases. This CDR3 comprises 15 residues.

The J gene is TRBJ2-7, the V gene TRBV6-1; TRBD1 might be the D (6 bases). Between the trimmed V and J ends, which lost 6 bases and 2 bases, there was a span of 14 bases. The germline V gene encodes CDR1 MNHNS and CDR2 SASEGT. The CDR3 loop spans 14 amino acids. In nucleotides, the CDR3 is TGTGCCAGCAGCCTCATCAGGGGTCCCTACGAGCAGTACTTC. It translates to CASSLIRGPYEQYF.

The V and J genes are TRBV25-1 and TRBJ2-7; weak D call: TRBD2 (6 bases). Trimming removed 4 bases at V and 4 bases at J, with 14 bases between. CDR3 length: 14 residues. From germline, CDR1 is MGHDK and CDR2 SYGVNS. The CDR3 is CASSAPGEAYEQYF. For the CDR3, the DNA is TGTGCCAGCAGTGCACCGGGGGAGGCGTACGAGCAGTACTTC.

The genes are TRBV6-1 and TRBJ2-1, with 8 bases that match TRBD2. Looked up from germline, CDR1 is MNHNS and CDR2 is SASEGT. V shed 0 bases and J 6 bases; nucleotides not matched to a gene: 4. CDR3 length: 15 amino acids. CDR3 in amino acids: CASSEAGGASNEQFF. DNA of the CDR3: TGTGCCAGCAGTGAAGCCGGGGGGGCCAGCAATGAGCAGTTCTTC.

The chain recombines TRBV5-4 with TRBJ2-5; TRBD1 aligns across 8 bases. Trimming at V came to 4 bases and at J to 5 bases, leaving 10 bases not matched to a gene. Germline-derived CDR1 and CDR2 are SGHNT and YYREEE (reference sequence). The CDR3 runs 15 residues. In DNA form, the CDR3 reads TGTGCCAGCAGCCCGGGGACAGGCCCGAGGGAGACCCAGTACTTC. Encoded protein: CASSPGTGPRETQYF.

This clone was seen more than once but under ten times. The chain combines TRBV13 with TRBJ2-7; D perhaps matches TRBD2 (6 bases). V lost 3 bases, J lost 2 bases, and 11 bases lay in between. The CDR3 is 14 amino acids. The germline V gene has CDR1 PRHDT and CDR2 FYEKMQ (reference sequence). CDR3 sequence reads: CASSFPGETYEQYF. The CDR3 region has the DNA TGTGCCAGCAGCTTTCCGGGGGAGACCTACGAGCAGTACTTC.

The CDR3 protein is CAYIRGDTEAFF. In DNA, the CDR3 is TGTGCCTATATACGGGGGGACACTGAAGCTTTCTTT. V is TRBV30 and J is TRBJ1-1; the D gene is possibly TRBD1 (5 bases). The CDR3 sequence is 12 residues long. Germline V gives CDR1 GTSNPN, CDR2 SVGIG (reference sequence). V lost 7 bases and J lost 3, with 12 bases in between.

This clone appeared many times. The CDR3 spells CASSATGAVSPLHF. CDR3 coding DNA: TGTGCCAGCAGCGCGACAGGAGCCGTCTCACCCCTCCACTTT. The chain couples TRBV9 to TRBJ1-6, with D maybe TRBD1 (6 bases). Germline V gives CDR1 SGDLS, CDR2 YYNGEE. Trimming stripped 3 bases from V and 10 bases from J, with 14 bases between. This CDR3 comprises 14 residues.

This clone was observed a handful of times. J is TRBJ1-2 and V is TRBV7-2; 7 bases line up with TRBD1. Germline CDR1 SGHTA, CDR2 FQGNSA. Trimming took 5 bases from V and 6 from J; bases not matched to a gene: 9. The CDR3 loop spans 14 amino acids. The CDR3 is CASSPSQGTHGYTF. The CDR3 nucleotides are TGTGCCAGCAGCCCATCACAGGGGACGCATGGCTACACCTTC.

The V call is TRBV4-1, the J call TRBJ2-1, with D possibly TRBD2 on 6 matching bases. Germline loops: CDR1 MGHRA, CDR2 YSYEKL. Trimming cost V 0 bases and J 3 bases, with 12 bases left between them. The CDR3 is 16 residues long. The CDR3 loop is CASSQDPLAFYNEQFF. CDR3 bases: TGCGCCAGCAGCCAAGATCCCCTAGCGTTCTACAATGAGCAGTTCTTC.

This clone has just a few counts. The chain recombines TRBV29-1 with TRBJ1-2; D call uncertain. This CDR3 is 11 amino acids long. CDR1 is SQVTM and CDR2 is ANQGSEA in the germline V gene. The V gene lost 6 bases and the J gene lost 2 bases, with 7 bases spanning the gap. The CDR3 is CSVLINYGYTF. The CDR3 DNA is TGCAGCGTCCTTATAAACTATGGCTACACCTTC. Full variable domain (outside the CDR3, taken from reference TRBV29-1 and TRBJ1-2): SAVISQKPSRDICQRGTSLTIQCQVDSQVTMMFWYRQQPGQSLTLIATANQGSEATYESGFVIDKFPISRPNLTFSTLTVSNMSPEDSSIYLCSVLINYGYTFGSGTRLTVV.

V usage is TRBV14 and J usage is TRBJ2-7; D gene uncertain. The germline V and J ends were trimmed by 5 bases and 3 bases, with 8 bases remaining between them. The germline gives CDR1 SGHDN, CDR2 FVKESK. The CDR3 extends over 12 amino acids. The CDR3 region is CASSNGIYEQYF. Here the CDR3 DNA reads TGTGCCAGCAGCAATGGTATCTACGAGCAGTACTTC.

This clone has a handful of counts. The CDR3 nucleotides are TGTGCCAGCAGCTTAGTACGACTCCCTAGGAATGAGCAGTTCTTC. This sequence encodes CASSLVRLPRNEQFF. The gene calls are TRBV7-9 and TRBJ2-1; D is unresolved. The germline V gene encodes CDR1 SEHNR and CDR2 FQNEAQ (reference sequence). The CDR3 contains 15 residues. Trimming cost V 1 base and J 7 bases, with 14 bases left between them. The full variable domain, completed using reference TRBV7-9 and TRBJ2-1, is DTGVSQNPRHKITKRGQNVTFRCDPISEHNRLYWYRQTLGQGPEFLTYFQNEAQLEKSRLLSDRFSAERPKGSFSTLEIQRTEQGDSAMYLCASSLVRLPRNEQFFGPGTRLTVL.

V and J are TRBV29-1 and TRBJ1-1; D unresolved. The CDR3 has 13 residues. Trimming removed 6 bases at V and 5 bases at J, with 16 bases between. CDR1 is SQVTM and CDR2 is ANQGSEA in the germline V gene. CDR3 coding DNA: TGCAGCGTAACGGTTTTTAGAAAGACTGAAGCTTTCTTT. Its protein is CSVTVFRKTEAFF.